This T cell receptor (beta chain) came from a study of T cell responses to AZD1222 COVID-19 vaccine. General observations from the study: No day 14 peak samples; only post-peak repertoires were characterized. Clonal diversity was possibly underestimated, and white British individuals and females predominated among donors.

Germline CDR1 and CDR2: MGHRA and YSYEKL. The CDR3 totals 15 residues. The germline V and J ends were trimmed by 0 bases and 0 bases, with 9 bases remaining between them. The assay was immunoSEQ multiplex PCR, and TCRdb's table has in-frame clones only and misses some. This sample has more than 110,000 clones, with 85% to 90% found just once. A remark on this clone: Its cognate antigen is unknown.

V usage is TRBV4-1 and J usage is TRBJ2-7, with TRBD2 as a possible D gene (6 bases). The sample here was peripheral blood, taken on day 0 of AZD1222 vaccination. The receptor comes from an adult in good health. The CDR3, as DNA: TGCGCCAGCAGCCAAGAGCGGGATCCCTCCTACGAGCAGTACTTC. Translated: CASSQERDPSYEQYF.